Listed below are T cell receptor beta chains from one sample, sequenced in a study of blood T cell repertoires in COVID-19. TCRdb's table, derived via immunoSEQ multiplex PCR, lists solely in-frame clones and lacks some. The data contain 75,000 to 95,000 clones, roughly 80% of them singletons. Sequencing was performed on peripheral blood. All receptors come from an elderly man with active or convalescent COVID-19. CDR3s include the opening cysteine and the closing phenylalanine or tryptophan. A D gene is named only where the DNA matches it firmly. Clone size is not always given. Where it is, it says once, few, many or a class for expanded clones.

CDR3,DNA,size,V,J,D
CASSQGANSGNTIYF,TGTGCCAGCAGCCAAGGAGCTAACTCTGGAAACACCATATATTTT,few,TRBV4-2,TRBJ1-3,-
CASSLERPSSPLHF,TGTGCCAGCAGTCTCGAGAGGCCCTCTTCACCCCTCCACTTT,many,TRBV28,TRBJ1-6,-
CASSLYPKNSPLHF,TGTGCCAGCAGTTTATACCCTAAGAATTCACCCCTCCACTTT,-,TRBV28,TRBJ1-6,-
CASSEGTGVAHYGYTF,TGTGCCAGCAGTGAGGGAACGGGGGTGGCCCACTATGGCTACACCTTC,-,TRBV6-4,TRBJ1-2,-
CASRESGLGNSPLHF,TGTGCCAGCAGGGAATCAGGGCTGGGTAATTCACCCCTCCACTTT,-,TRBV7-9,TRBJ1-6,-
CASSSSSRTGVSSGELFF,TGTGCCAGCAGCTCCTCCTCGCGGACAGGGGTTTCTAGCGGGGAGCTGTTTTTT,once,TRBV7-9,TRBJ2-2,TRBD1
CASSPQGRNSPLHF,TGTGCCAGCAGTCCACAGGGGAGAAATTCACCCCTCCACTTT,-,TRBV25-1,TRBJ1-6,TRBD1
CATRTGTGGLNEQFF,TGCGCCACCCGAACCGGGACAGGGGGCCTAAATGAGCAGTTCTTC,-,TRBV10-2,TRBJ2-1,TRBD1
CASSPLRRLNTEAFF,TGTGCCAGCAGCCCGCTCCGGAGATTGAACACTGAAGCTTTCTTT,-,TRBV9,TRBJ1-1,-
CASSRQGQAQPQHF,TGTGCCAGCAGTCGACAGGGTCAAGCGCAGCCCCAGCATTTT,few,TRBV27,TRBJ1-5,TRBD1
CASRPQGATNYGYTF,TGTGCCAGTAGGCCACAGGGGGCGACTAACTATGGCTACACCTTC,-,TRBV19,TRBJ1-2,TRBD1
CASSQGLDREETQYF,TGTGCCAGCAGCCAAGGACTGGACAGAGAAGAGACCCAGTACTTC,-,TRBV3-1/TRBV3-2,TRBJ2-5,-
CASSALDTASGNTIYF,TGTGCCAGCAGCGCGCTCGACACGGCCTCTGGAAACACCATATATTTT,few,TRBV9,TRBJ1-3,-
CASSPDRAALQETQYF,TGTGCCAGCAGCCCGGACAGGGCGGCGCTTCAAGAGACCCAGTACTTC,-,TRBV5-8,TRBJ2-5,TRBD1
CASSDAGNQPQHF,TGTGCCAGCTCAGACGCAGGGAATCAGCCCCAGCATTTT,-,TRBV18,TRBJ1-5,-
CASSLNPQTGLGYGYTF,TGTGCCAGCAGCCTCAACCCACAGACAGGTTTGGGCTATGGCTACACCTTC,few,TRBV28,TRBJ1-2,-
CASSLYPGAGANVLTF,TGTGCCAGCAGTTTATACCCAGGGGCTGGGGCCAACGTCCTGACTTTC,-,TRBV27,TRBJ2-6,-
CASSLSWDPRRGGYTF,TGTGCCAGCAGTTTATCCTGGGACCCCCGGAGGGGCGGCTACACCTTC,few,TRBV27,TRBJ1-2,-
CASSTSGDTGELFF,TGTGCCAGTAGTACTAGCGGGGACACCGGGGAGCTGTTTTTT,-,TRBV19,TRBJ2-2,TRBD2
CASSLGSGVDGYTF,TGCGCCAGCAGCTTGGGGTCAGGCGTAGATGGCTACACCTTC,-,TRBV5-1,TRBJ1-2,-
CASSLGSGGKADTQYF,TGCGCCAGCAGCTTGGGTAGCGGGGGAAAAGCAGATACGCAGTATTTT,-,TRBV5-1,TRBJ2-3,TRBD2
CASTRERGETQYF,TGTGCCAGCACCCGGGAGAGGGGAGAGACCCAGTACTTC,-,TRBV5-8,TRBJ2-5,-
CASSLPGTGELFF,TGTGCCAGCAGCCTGCCGGGCACCGGGGAGCTGTTTTTT,-,TRBV6-5,TRBJ2-2,-
CASGAGRINTEAFF,TGTGCCAGTGGGGCGGGACGGATAAACACTGAAGCTTTCTTT,-,TRBV19,TRBJ1-1,-
CASSLRSGMNTEAFF,TGTGCCAGCAGCTTACGGTCGGGGATGAACACTGAAGCTTTCTTT,-,TRBV7-9,TRBJ1-1,-
CASSLGQGNGNTIYF,TGTGCTAGCAGCTTGGGACAGGGGAATGGAAACACCATATATTTT,-,TRBV7-7,TRBJ1-3,TRBD1
CASSDEGTEAFF,TGTGCCAGCAGTGACGAGGGCACTGAAGCTTTCTTT,once,TRBV6-1,TRBJ1-1,-
CASSIRTGELFF,TGTGCCAGTAGTATACGGACCGGGGAGCTGTTTTTT,few,TRBV19,TRBJ2-2,-
CASSQGFSNRGLNTEAFF,TGTGCCAGCAGCCAAGGATTTTCGAACAGGGGGCTAAACACTGAAGCTTTCTTT,-,TRBV14,TRBJ1-1,TRBD1
CSATPNPSTDTQYF,TGCAGCGCTACACCGAATCCTAGCACAGATACGCAGTATTTT,-,TRBV29-1,TRBJ2-3,-
CASSLSGGNQPQHF,TGCGCCAGCAGCTTGTCAGGGGGCAATCAGCCCCAGCATTTT,-,TRBV5-1,TRBJ1-5,-
CAWSVAGRVPNYGYTF,TGTGCCTGGAGTGTAGCGGGCAGGGTCCCTAACTATGGCTACACCTTC,-,TRBV30,TRBJ1-2,-
CASSWDRDTEAFF,TGTGCCAGCAGTTGGGACAGAGACACTGAAGCTTTCTTT,-,TRBV6-5,TRBJ1-1,TRBD1
CASSFSSGVETQYF,TGCGCCAGCAGCTTCTCTAGCGGGGTGGAGACCCAGTACTTC,-,TRBV5-1,TRBJ2-5,TRBD2
CASSQGRSLVWAFF,TGTGCCAGCAGCCAAGGGCGGTCCTTGGTGTGGGCTTTCTTT,once,TRBV14,TRBJ1-1,-
CASSEFLGSMKTEAFF,TGTGCCAGCAGTGAATTTCTTGGCAGTATGAAAACTGAAGCTTTCTTT,-,TRBV6-1,TRBJ1-1,-
CASSLYPGVSNEQFF,TGTGCCAGCAGTTTATATCCGGGAGTTAGCAATGAGCAGTTCTTC,-,TRBV27,TRBJ2-1,-
CASSRNPTGGYTGELFF,TGTGCCAGCTCCCGGAACCCGACAGGGGGCTACACCGGGGAGCTGTTTTTT,once,TRBV4-2,TRBJ2-2,TRBD1
CASSSRRGANYGYTF,TGCGCCAGCAGCTCCCGACGGGGGGCTAACTATGGCTACACCTTC,-,TRBV5-1,TRBJ1-2,-